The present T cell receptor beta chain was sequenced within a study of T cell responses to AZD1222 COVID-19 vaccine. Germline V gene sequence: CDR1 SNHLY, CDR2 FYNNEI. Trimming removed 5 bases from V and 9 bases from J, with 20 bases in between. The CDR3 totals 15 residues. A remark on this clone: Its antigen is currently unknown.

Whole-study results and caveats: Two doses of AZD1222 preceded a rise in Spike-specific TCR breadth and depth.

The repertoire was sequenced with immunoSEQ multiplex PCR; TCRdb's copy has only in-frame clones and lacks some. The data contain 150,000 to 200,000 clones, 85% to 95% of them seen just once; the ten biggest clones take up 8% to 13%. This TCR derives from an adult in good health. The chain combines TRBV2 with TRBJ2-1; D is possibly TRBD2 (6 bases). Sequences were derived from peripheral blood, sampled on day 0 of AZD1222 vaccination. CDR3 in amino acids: CASSSRGTTGSEQFF. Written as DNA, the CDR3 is TGTGCCAGCAGTTCCCGCGGGACCACGGGGAGTGAGCAGTTCTTC.